Listed below are T cell receptor beta chains from one sample, sequenced in a study of yellow fever vaccine responses in identical twins. TCRdb analysed the RT-PCR reads with MiXCR anew, one entry per CDR3 protein. Among about 14,000 distinct CDR3 sequences, 84% were seen once, and the ten largest hold 0.67%. The sample consisted of T cells from blood (PBMCs), unsorted or a sorted subset (not recorded which), taken before or after yellow fever vaccination (not recorded which). These receptors were obtained from a woman aged 18-29 years who received the yellow fever vaccine. Each CDR3 is given without its conserved first and last residue.

J gene	V gene	CDR3 protein
TRBJ1-6	TRBV20-1	SARVTGQGRNNSPLH
TRBJ2-7	TRBV2	ASSADSGSYEQY
TRBJ2-3	TRBV5-1	ASSLEFSGRDTQY
TRBJ1-1	TRBV11-1	ASSFSGGKTQAF
TRBJ2-3	TRBV2	ASSEGPYGDTQY
TRBJ2-2	TRBV7-2	ASSLAWGATGTGELF
TRBJ2-1	TRBV15	ATTTALGGRDEQF
TRBJ2-7	TRBV11-2	ASSSLTGYEQY
TRBJ2-3	TRBV11-1	ASSLGADTQY
TRBJ2-1	TRBV2	ASSDQLGEQF
TRBJ1-2	TRBV4-3	ASSDTGGYGYT
TRBJ1-1	TRBV29-1	SVYGQREAF